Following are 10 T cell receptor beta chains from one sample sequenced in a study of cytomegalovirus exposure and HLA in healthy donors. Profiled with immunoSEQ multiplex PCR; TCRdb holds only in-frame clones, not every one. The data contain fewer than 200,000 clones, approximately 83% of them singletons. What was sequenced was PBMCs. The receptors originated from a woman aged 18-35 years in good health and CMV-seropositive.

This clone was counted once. The CDR3 is CASSPREWATDTQYF. Here the CDR3 DNA reads TGTGCCAGCAGTCCCCGGGAGTGGGCCACAGATACGCAGTATTTT. The chain is built from TRBV6-1 and TRBJ2-3, with D perhaps matching TRBD2 (6 bases). The CDR3 has 15 amino acids. Trimming took off 5 bases at V and 2 bases at J, with 14 bases between the two ends. Germline V lookup: CDR1 MNHNS, CDR2 SASEGT.

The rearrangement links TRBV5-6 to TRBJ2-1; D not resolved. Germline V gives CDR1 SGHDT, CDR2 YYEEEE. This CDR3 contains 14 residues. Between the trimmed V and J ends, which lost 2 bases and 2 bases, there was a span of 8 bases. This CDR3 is CASSFYSTYNEQFF. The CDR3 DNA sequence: TGTGCCAGCAGCTTCTACTCCACCTACAATGAGCAGTTCTTC.

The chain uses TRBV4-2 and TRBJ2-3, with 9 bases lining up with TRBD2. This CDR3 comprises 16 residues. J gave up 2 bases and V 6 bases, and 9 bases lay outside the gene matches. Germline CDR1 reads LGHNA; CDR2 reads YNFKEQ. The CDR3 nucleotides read TGTGCCAGCAGTTCCGTGACTAGCGGAAACACAGATACGCAGTATTTT. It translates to CASSSVTSGNTDTQYF.

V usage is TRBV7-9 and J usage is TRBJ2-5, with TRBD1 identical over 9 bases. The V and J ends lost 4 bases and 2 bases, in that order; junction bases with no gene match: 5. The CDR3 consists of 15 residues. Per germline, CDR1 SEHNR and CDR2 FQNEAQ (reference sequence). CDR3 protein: CASSSGQGTQETQYF. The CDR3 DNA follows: TGTGCCAGCAGCTCAGGACAGGGGACGCAAGAGACCCAGTACTTC.

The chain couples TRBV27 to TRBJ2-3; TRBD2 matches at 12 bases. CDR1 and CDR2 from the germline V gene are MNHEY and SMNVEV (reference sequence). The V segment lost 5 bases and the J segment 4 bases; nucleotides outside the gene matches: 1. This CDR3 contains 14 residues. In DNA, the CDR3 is TGTGCCAGCAGTCCTAGCGGGAGGGCAGATACGCAGTATTTT. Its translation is CASSPSGRADTQYF.

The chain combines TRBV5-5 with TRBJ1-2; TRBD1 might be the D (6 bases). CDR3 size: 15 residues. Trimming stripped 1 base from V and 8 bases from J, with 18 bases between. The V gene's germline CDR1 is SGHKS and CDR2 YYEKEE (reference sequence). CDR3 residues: CASSLSGRGSEGYTF. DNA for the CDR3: TGTGCCAGCAGCTTGTCGGGCAGGGGATCGGAAGGCTACACCTTC.

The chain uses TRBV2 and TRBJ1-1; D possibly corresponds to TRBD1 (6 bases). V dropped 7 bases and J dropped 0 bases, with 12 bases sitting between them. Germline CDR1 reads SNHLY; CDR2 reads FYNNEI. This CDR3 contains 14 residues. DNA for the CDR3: TGTGCCAGCAACCGACAGGCCATGAACACTGAAGCTTTCTTT. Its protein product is CASNRQAMNTEAFF. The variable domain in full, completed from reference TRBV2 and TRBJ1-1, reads EPEVTQTPSHQVTQMGQEVILRCVPISNHLYFYWYRQILGQKVEFLVSFYNNEISEKSEIFDDQFSVERPDGSNFTLKIRSTKLEDSAMYFCASNRQAMNTEAFFGQGTRLTVV.

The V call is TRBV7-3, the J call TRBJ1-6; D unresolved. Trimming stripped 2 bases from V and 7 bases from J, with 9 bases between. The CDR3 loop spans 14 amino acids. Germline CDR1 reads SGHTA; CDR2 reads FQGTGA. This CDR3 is CASSLFDTNSPLHF. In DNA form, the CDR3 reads TGTGCCAGCAGCTTATTCGACACAAATTCACCCCTCCACTTT.

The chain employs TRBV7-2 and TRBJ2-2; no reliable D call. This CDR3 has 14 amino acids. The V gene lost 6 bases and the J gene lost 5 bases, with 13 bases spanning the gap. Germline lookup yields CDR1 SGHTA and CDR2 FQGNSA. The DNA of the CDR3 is TGTGCCAGCAGATACAGCCAGAAAACCGGGGAGCTGTTTTTT. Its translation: CASRYSQKTGELFF.

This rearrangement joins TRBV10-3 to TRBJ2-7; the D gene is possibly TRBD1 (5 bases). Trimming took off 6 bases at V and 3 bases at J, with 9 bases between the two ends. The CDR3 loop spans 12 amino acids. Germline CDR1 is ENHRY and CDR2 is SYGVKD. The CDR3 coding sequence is TGTGCCATCAGCGCAGACAGCTACGAGCAGTACTTC. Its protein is CAISADSYEQYF.